Listed below are T cell receptor beta chains from one sample, sequenced in a study of T cell responses to AZD1222 COVID-19 vaccine. Measured with immunoSEQ multiplex PCR; TCRdb has only the in-frame clones, and not every one. Found here are roughly 120,000 clones, roughly 87% of them singletons; the top ten hold around 10%. Sequences were derived from peripheral blood, sampled on day 0 of AZD1222 vaccination. These receptors all come from an adult in good health. The CDR3 runs from the conserved cysteine through the conserved F or W. Each record gives: J gene, V gene, D gene, clone size, CDR3 DNA, CDR3 protein. The D gene is left open where the match is weak. Clone size is not always given. Where it is, it says once, few, many or a class for expanded clones.

J: TRBJ1-1; V: TRBV3-1/TRBV3-2; D: -; size: few; DNA: TGTGCCAGCAGCCAAGATCGACAAAACACTGAAGCTTTCTTT; CDR3: CASSQDRQNTEAFF
J: TRBJ2-3; V: TRBV5-1; D: -; size: -; DNA: TGCGCCAGCAGCTCCCCTACAGGGCGAGAGAGCACAGATACGCAGTATTTT; CDR3: CASSSPTGRESTDTQYF
J: TRBJ1-2; V: TRBV28; D: -; size: -; DNA: TGTGCCAGCAGCATTCACACAGGGAATGGCTACACCTTC; CDR3: CASSIHTGNGYTF
J: TRBJ1-5; V: TRBV12-5; D: -; size: -; DNA: TGTGCTAGTGGTTTGGTCCAGCCTTTGGGGTTTGAGCGCAATCAGCCCCAGCATTTT; CDR3: CASGLVQPLGFERNQPQHF
J: TRBJ2-1; V: TRBV7-3; D: TRBD1; size: -; DNA: TGTGCCAGCAGCTCAGCCCCGGGACAGGGTAGCTATGAGCAGTTCTTC; CDR3: CASSSAPGQGSYEQFF
J: TRBJ2-3; V: TRBV28; D: TRBD2; size: few; DNA: TGTGCCAGCAGCGAGCGGGGGGGCCTCACAGATACGCAGTATTTT; CDR3: CASSERGGLTDTQYF
J: TRBJ2-2; V: TRBV11-3; D: TRBD1; size: -; DNA: TGTGCCAGCAGCTTAGCAGGGGGTCGGCCCCACACCGGGGAGCTGTTTTTT; CDR3: CASSLAGGRPHTGELFF
J: TRBJ1-1; V: TRBV11-3; D: -; size: -; DNA: TGTGCCAGCGCAGGCCGCGCAGGGAACACTGAAGCTTTCTTT; CDR3: CASAGRAGNTEAFF
J: TRBJ2-3; V: TRBV9; D: -; size: -; DNA: TGTGCCAGCAGCGGAGGGGCGGCATCTAGCACAGATACGCAGTATTTT; CDR3: CASSGGAASSTDTQYF
J: TRBJ1-2; V: TRBV5-5; D: -; size: -; DNA: TGTGCCAGCAGCGGGCCAACTGGGGGCTACACCTTC; CDR3: CASSGPTGGYTF
J: TRBJ1-1; V: TRBV3-1/TRBV3-2; D: -; size: once; DNA: TGTGCCAGCAGCCCTCTCCGACCAGGGGACACTGAAGCTTTCTTT; CDR3: CASSPLRPGDTEAFF
J: TRBJ1-4; V: TRBV28; D: -; size: -; DNA: TGTGCCAGCAGTTTCCTCGCAGGGGAAGAAAAACTGTTTTTT; CDR3: CASSFLAGEEKLFF
J: TRBJ2-6; V: TRBV3-1/TRBV3-2; D: -; size: -; DNA: TGTGCCAGCAGCCAAGCCGGGTTTGGGGCCAACGTCCTGACTTTC; CDR3: CASSQAGFGANVLTF
J: TRBJ2-5; V: TRBV29-1; D: -; size: -; DNA: TGCAGCGGTGGACAGCAAGAGACCCAGTACTTC; CDR3: CSGGQQETQYF
J: TRBJ2-3; V: TRBV5-1; D: -; size: -; DNA: TGCGCCAGCAGCATCCAACCGGGGTCAGGGACCACAGATACGCAGTATTTT; CDR3: CASSIQPGSGTTDTQYF
J: TRBJ2-1; V: TRBV11-3; D: -; size: -; DNA: TGTGCCAGCAGCTTTCCTTGGGGGCCTCCGTCCTCCTACAATGAGCAGTTCTTC; CDR3: CASSFPWGPPSSYNEQFF
J: TRBJ1-5; V: TRBV6-1; D: TRBD1; size: -; DNA: TGTGCCAGCAGGGAAGGACAGGGGGCAGGACAGCCCCAGCATTTT; CDR3: CASREGQGAGQPQHF
J: TRBJ2-1; V: TRBV7-3; D: -; size: -; DNA: TGTGCCAGCAGCCCCTCCCTCGGACAGCCTAATGAGCAGTTCTTC; CDR3: CASSPSLGQPNEQFF
J: TRBJ2-7; V: TRBV27; D: -; size: -; DNA: TGTGCCAGCAGTTTAGTAGGGTCCTACGAGCAGTACTTC; CDR3: CASSLVGSYEQYF
J: TRBJ2-7; V: TRBV21-1; D: -; size: -; DNA: TGTGCCAGCAGCAAAGGTCCGGAGGGGGGAGTACACGAGCAGTACTTC; CDR3: CASSKGPEGGVHEQYF
J: TRBJ2-1; V: TRBV4-1; D: -; size: -; DNA: TGCGCCAGCAGCCAACCAATCACGGGCGCCAAGGAGAAGTTCTTC; CDR3: CASSQPITGAKEKFF
J: TRBJ2-5; V: TRBV19; D: -; size: once; DNA: TGTGCCAGTCGGACGGGACCCGAAGAGACCCAGTACTTC; CDR3: CASRTGPEETQYF
J: TRBJ1-2; V: TRBV5-6; D: TRBD1; size: few; DNA: TGTGCCAGCAGCTTGGAGGACAGGGGTAACTATGGCTACACCTTC; CDR3: CASSLEDRGNYGYTF